Listed below are T cell receptor beta chains from one sample, sequenced in a study of OX40 agonist ivuxolimab in advanced cancers. Some clones are missing from TCRdb's copy, which holds only in-frame ones; the method was immunoSEQ multiplex PCR. The repertoire consists of about 64,000 clones, with 80% to 90% occurring once and the leading ten covering approximately 15%. The specimen comprised CD4+ or CD8+ T cells sorted from blood, sampled in a trial of the OX40 agonist ivuxolimab. Receptors were obtained from an adult with an advanced solid tumor such as melanoma, head and neck, liver or kidney cancer. The CDR3 runs from the conserved cysteine through the conserved F or W. The D gene is left open where the match is weak. Not every row has a clone size; where given, it reads once, few, many or a size class.

J: TRBJ1-1
D: NA
V: TRBV11-2
size: NA
DNA: TGTGCCAGCAGCTTAGTTCAGGTCGGTGACACTGAAGCTTTCTTT
CDR3: CASSLVQVGDTEAFF

J: TRBJ2-7
D: NA
V: TRBV6-1
size: NA
DNA: TGTGCCAGCAGTGAAGCAAGGGCGTTACGGACCTACGAGCAGTACTTC
CDR3: CASSEARALRTYEQYF

J: TRBJ2-3
D: NA
V: TRBV9
size: NA
DNA: TGTGCCAGCAGCGTAGATGGTCTGACCGATACGCAGTATTTT
CDR3: CASSVDGLTDTQYF

J: TRBJ1-2
D: TRBD1
V: TRBV10-3
size: NA
DNA: TGTGCCATCAGTGAGTCGCTGGACAGGGGTTCGGACTATGGCTACACCTTC
CDR3: CAISESLDRGSDYGYTF

J: TRBJ2-1
D: TRBD2
V: TRBV7-6
size: NA
DNA: TGTGCCAGCAGCCAACCTAGCGGGGGGACCTACAATGAGCAGTTCTTC
CDR3: CASSQPSGGTYNEQFF

J: TRBJ2-1
D: TRBD2
V: TRBV29-1
size: NA
DNA: TGCAGCGTCCAGGGTAGCGGGTCCTACAATGAGCAGTTCTTC
CDR3: CSVQGSGSYNEQFF

J: TRBJ2-7
D: TRBD2
V: TRBV30
size: NA
DNA: TGTGCCTGGGGATTAGGCGGGGGAATTTCCTACGAGCAGTACTTC
CDR3: CAWGLGGGISYEQYF

J: TRBJ2-7
D: NA
V: TRBV27
size: NA
DNA: TGTGCCAGCAGTCCCGAACGGCACCCGGGTGAGCAGTACTTC
CDR3: CASSPERHPGEQYF

J: TRBJ1-2
D: NA
V: TRBV27
size: NA
DNA: TGTGCCAGCCTTTCTTGGGGGTTTGGCTACACCTTC
CDR3: CASLSWGFGYTF

J: TRBJ2-7
D: NA
V: TRBV2
size: NA
DNA: TGTGCCAGCAGTGAGGTTGGGTCAGGGGGGTCCTACGAGCAGTACTTC
CDR3: CASSEVGSGGSYEQYF

J: TRBJ2-2
D: NA
V: TRBV6-6
size: once
DNA: TGTGCCAGCAGTTACTCCGAAAGGGAGCTGTTTTTT
CDR3: CASSYSERELFF

J: TRBJ2-3
D: NA
V: TRBV27
size: NA
DNA: TGTGCCAGCAGTTGGACCGAAACCTTCACAGATACGCAGTATTTT
CDR3: CASSWTETFTDTQYF

J: TRBJ2-7
D: NA
V: TRBV7-9
size: NA
DNA: TGTGCCAGCAGCTTAAGCGCCGTCCTGAACGAGCAGTACTTC
CDR3: CASSLSAVLNEQYF

J: TRBJ2-3
D: NA
V: TRBV5-1
size: NA
DNA: TGCGCCAGCAGCTACACTATAGCGCAAGATACGCAGTATTTT
CDR3: CASSYTIAQDTQYF

J: TRBJ2-2
D: TRBD1
V: TRBV4-2
size: NA
DNA: TGTGCCAGCAGCCAATTACAGGGGGGTACCGGGGAGCTGTTTTTT
CDR3: CASSQLQGGTGELFF

J: TRBJ2-1
D: NA
V: TRBV9
size: NA
DNA: TGTGCCAGCAGCATCGGAGGGGGTGGTGAGCAGTTCTTC
CDR3: CASSIGGGGEQFF

J: TRBJ2-7
D: NA
V: TRBV6-6
size: NA
DNA: TGTGCCAGCAGTCAGGGCTTCTCCTACGAGCAGTACTTC
CDR3: CASSQGFSYEQYF